This T cell receptor (beta chain) was recorded in a study of beta chain features in type 1 diabetes. This clone came up a few times. Antigen specificity is unknown. Germline lookup yields CDR1 SNHLY and CDR2 FYNNEI. V lost 5 bases and J 0 bases, leaving 6 bases between the germline ends. CDR3 size: 13 residues. Since all of the isolated RNA was reverse transcribed, expressed TCRB transcripts were what got sequenced. Profiled with immunoSEQ multiplex PCR; TCRdb holds only in-frame clones, not every one. The repertoire holds a few hundred thousand clones, with around 24% as singletons. Study-wide results and caveats: A moderate, significant TCRB CDR3 shortening appeared in type 1 diabetes across four CD4+ subsets. Type 1 diabetes patients had fewer VDJ junction insertions and more deletions.

The rearrangement joins TRBV2 to TRBJ2-3; no firm D call. Material: naive CD4+ T cells from blood. The sequence was obtained from a woman in her twenties or thirties with type 1 diabetes. The DNA for the CDR3 is TGTGCCAGCAGTACCGGGAGCACAGATACGCAGTATTTT. The encoded protein is CASSTGSTDTQYF. The whole variable domain, remainder taken from reference TRBV2 and TRBJ2-3, is EPEVTQTPSHQVTQMGQEVILRCVPISNHLYFYWYRQILGQKVEFLVSFYNNEISEKSEIFDDQFSVERPDGSNFTLKIRSTKLEDSAMYFCASSTGSTDTQYFGPGTRLTVL.